This T cell receptor (beta chain) emerged from a study of blood T cell repertoires in COVID-19. Across the study: There were acute and convalescent COVID-19 samples, and they came from the United States, Italy and Spain.

The germline V gene encodes CDR1 LNHDA and CDR2 SQIVND (reference sequence). V was pared by 5 bases and J by 4 bases, with 10 bases of the junction left unmatched. The CDR3 sequence is 15 residues long. Repertoires were generated with immunoSEQ multiplex PCR, while TCRdb's copy carries only in-frame clones and drops some. The sample lists 60,000 to 85,000 clones, about nine tenths occurring once. The TCR was taken from an elderly woman with active or convalescent COVID-19. The material sequenced was peripheral blood. This chain links TRBV19 with TRBJ1-2; TRBD1 matches at 7 bases. The CDR3 protein is CASSFRQGGGYGYTF. CDR3 DNA: TGTGCCAGTAGTTTCCGACAGGGCGGTGGCTATGGCTACACCTTC.